The 22 T cell receptor beta chains below come from one sample, sequenced in a study of blood T cell repertoires in COVID-19. Only in-frame clones appear in the TCRdb table, and some are missing; sequencing was by immunoSEQ multiplex PCR. This table holds about 250,000 clones, roughly 83% found once. Source material: peripheral blood. The origin of the receptors is a woman older than 75 with COVID-19, enrolled during active disease.

The V gene is TRBV21-1, the J gene TRBJ2-7; the table names TRBD1, a call not compared with the DNA. TRBV21-1 is a recognized pseudogene. The CDR3 spans 17 residues. The CDR3 is CASSKANRYNISYEQYV. In nucleotides, the CDR3 is TGTGCCAGCAGCAAAGCCAACAGATATAACATCTCCTACGAGCAGTACGTC.

The chain couples TRBV18 to TRBJ1-2, with 8 bases aligning to TRBD1. Germline V lookup: CDR1 KGHSH, CDR2 LQKENI. The CDR3 spans 14 residues. V lost 6 bases to trimming and J lost 3 bases; unmatched junction nucleotides: 6. The CDR3 spells CASSAGGNDYGYTF. In nucleotides, the CDR3 is TGTGCCAGCTCGGCAGGGGGCAATGACTATGGCTACACCTTC.

The gene calls are TRBV5-1 and TRBJ1-2; a possible D gene is TRBD1 (5 bases). This CDR3 has 17 residues. The germline V and J ends were trimmed by 0 bases and 7 bases, with 22 bases remaining between them. Germline V CDR1 and CDR2: SGHRS, YFSETQ. The DNA of the CDR3 is TGCGCCAGCAGCTTGGGAGGCCTCGGAGCGGGGGACTTTGGCTACACCTTC. It codes for CASSLGGLGAGDFGYTF.

J is TRBJ1-4 and V is TRBV21-1; the table calls TRBD1, which could not be checked here. TRBV21-1 is annotated as a pseudogene. The CDR3 spans 16 residues. The CDR3 DNA is TGTGCCAGCACCTTGAACCCGGGACACTCTAATGAAAAACTGTTTTTT. Translation: CASTLNPGHSNEKLFF.

The sample holds one count of this clone. The V gene is TRBV4-2, the J gene TRBJ2-3, with 7 bases matching TRBD2. Per the germline V gene, CDR1 is LGHNA and CDR2 is YNFKEQ. This CDR3 is built from 13 residues. The ends lost 1 base at V and 8 bases at J; junction bases unmatched: 3. In DNA, the CDR3 is TGTGCCAGCAGCCAAGCCGGGGAGGGTACGCAGTATTTT. Its protein is CASSQAGEGTQYF.

On this clone itself: At one of its ends the junction is not consistent with the germline gene, which may arise from a read error. The chain recombines TRBV12-5 with TRBJ1-1; unclear D gene. The CDR3 length is 13 residues. Germline V gives CDR1 LGHNT, CDR2 FRNRAP. The DNA for the CDR3 is TGTGCTAGTGGTTCCTCACGAGGGAGGGAGCCTATCTTT. It is translated as CASGSSRGREPIF.

This clone was picked up one time. The rearrangement links TRBV12-5 to TRBJ2-2; D not certain. The CDR3 spans 12 residues. Germline V gives CDR1 LGHNT, CDR2 FRNRAP. V lost 0 bases and J 8 bases, leaving 4 bases between the germline ends. Here the CDR3 DNA reads TGTGCTAGTGGTTTGGTTTTAGGGGAGCTGTTTTTT. Translated: CASGLVLGELFF.

This sequence joins TRBV19 and TRBJ2-1, with 7 bases matching TRBD1. The CDR3 runs 16 residues. Germline lookup yields CDR1 LNHDA and CDR2 SQIVND (reference sequence). Losses at the gene ends were 3 bases for V and 4 bases for J; bases not matched to a gene: 9. CDR3 protein: CASSMPGTVKYNEQFF. CDR3 bases: TGTGCCAGTAGTATGCCCGGGACAGTAAAATACAATGAGCAGTTCTTC.

The gene calls are TRBV18 and TRBJ2-1, with 14 positions matching TRBD2. This CDR3 is built from 16 residues. Germline CDR1 KGHSH, CDR2 LQKENI. The trim removed 3 bases at V and 9 bases at J, leaving 7 bases unmatched. The CDR3 DNA is TGTGCCAGCTCACCCTCCGGACTAGCGGGGGGAGGTGAGCAGTTCTTC. Translating it yields CASSPSGLAGGGEQFF.

V gene TRBV5-1 combines with J gene TRBJ1-1, with TRBD1 matching over 9 bases. Germline V gene lookup returns CDR1 SGHRS and CDR2 YFSETQ. The CDR3 has 17 residues. V shed 0 bases and J 4 bases; nucleotides not matched to a gene: 10. CDR3 DNA: TGCGCCAGCAGCTTGGAACAGGGGGCGCGCGGAAGCACTGAAGCTTTCTTT. Translation gives CASSLEQGARGSTEAFF.

V gene TRBV4-2 combines with J gene TRBJ1-4; the D is unclear. Trimming took 0 bases from V and 8 from J, leaving 16 bases between them. The CDR3 runs to 16 residues. Germline lookup yields CDR1 LGHNA and CDR2 YNFKEQ. CDR3 in DNA: TGTGCCAGCAGCCAAGATCTGAGGGCCGGGGAGGAAAAACTGTTTTTT. Protein sequence: CASSQDLRAGEEKLFF.

This clone was observed a single time. V gene TRBV4-2 combines with J gene TRBJ2-2; 9 nucleotides line up with TRBD2. V dropped 1 base and J dropped 1; count of bases not matched to a gene: 4. This CDR3 comprises 17 residues. Germline values: CDR1 LGHNA, CDR2 YNFKEQ. In nucleotides, the CDR3 is TGTGCCAGCAGCCAAGCCCTACTAGCGGGGAACACCGGGGAGCTGTTTTTT. Its translation: CASSQALLAGNTGELFF.

The chain has TRBV19 and TRBJ1-1; TRBD1 matches at 10 bases. The germline V gene encodes CDR1 LNHDA and CDR2 SQIVND (reference sequence). After removal of 1 base from V and 3 bases from J, the junction contained 8 bases not matched to a gene. CDR3 size: 17 residues. This CDR3 is CASSIGETGGAYTEAFF. CDR3 in DNA: TGTGCCAGTAGTATAGGCGAGACAGGGGGCGCATACACTGAAGCTTTCTTT. The full variable domain, completed using reference TRBV19 and TRBJ1-1, is DGGITQSPKYLFRKEGQNVTLSCEQNLNHDAMYWYRQDPGQGLRLIYYSQIVNDFQKGDIAEGYSVSREKKESFPLTVTSAQKNPTAFYLCASSIGETGGAYTEAFFGQGTRLTVV.

In its sample, this clone was seen a few times. The rearrangement joins TRBV7-6 to TRBJ1-2; the D gene is possibly TRBD1 (5 bases). V was clipped by 2 bases and J by 4 bases, with 11 bases between them. The CDR3 sequence is 14 residues long. CDR1 and CDR2 from the germline V gene are SGHVS and FNYEAQ. The CDR3 region is CASSLQGGFYGYTF. CDR3 DNA sequence: TGTGCCAGCAGCTTACAGGGTGGCTTCTATGGCTACACCTTC.

The gene calls are TRBV5-6 and TRBJ1-1, with 7 nucleotides matching TRBD1. The trim removed 2 bases at V and 11 bases at J, leaving 15 bases unmatched. CDR1 and CDR2 (germline): SGHDT, YYEEEE. CDR3 length: 15 residues. In DNA form, the CDR3 reads TGTGCCAGCAGCTTTGACAGTAACAGGGGAAAGAAGGCTTTCTTT. Protein product: CASSFDSNRGKKAFF.

This clone is a singleton in its sample. The rearrangement joins TRBV27 to TRBJ1-4; D gene ambiguous. CDR3 length: 15 amino acids. The V and J ends lost 0 bases and 7 bases respectively, with 12 bases between them. Germline V gives CDR1 MNHEY, CDR2 SMNVEV (reference sequence). The CDR3 reads CASSLSMGGVEKLFF. The DNA for the CDR3 is TGTGCCAGCAGTTTATCGATGGGAGGTGTTGAAAAACTGTTTTTT. Full variable domain (remainder filled in from reference TRBV27 and TRBJ1-4): EAQVTQNPRYLITVTGKKLTVTCSQNMNHEYMSWYRQDPGLGLRQIYYSMNVEVTDKGDVPEGYKVSRKEKRNFPLILESPSPNQTSLYFCASSLSMGGVEKLFFGSGTQLSVL.

The chain is built from TRBV7-8 and TRBJ2-7; D might be TRBD1 (5 bases). Germline loops: CDR1 SGHVS, CDR2 FQNEAQ. This CDR3 contains 13 residues. The V and J ends lost 0 bases and 8 bases respectively, with 11 bases between them. The CDR3 spells CASSLALQDQQYV. The CDR3 DNA reads as TGTGCCAGCAGCTTAGCCTTACAGGACCAGCAGTACGTC.

The V gene is TRBV9, the J gene TRBJ2-6, with a possible D match to TRBD2 (6 bases). The V gene's germline CDR1 is SGDLS and CDR2 YYNGEE. Between the trimmed V and J ends, which lost 4 bases and 3 bases, there was a span of 14 bases. CDR3 size: 16 residues. This CDR3 is CASSFHGGYGANVLTF. CDR3 nucleotides: TGTGCCAGCAGCTTCCACGGGGGATATGGGGCCAACGTCCTGACTTTC.

Notes on this clone: The sample contains more than one DNA sequence encoding this CDR3. The chain recombines TRBV19 with TRBJ1-1, with D maybe TRBD1 (6 bases). This CDR3 spans 13 amino acids. Per the germline V gene, CDR1 is LNHDA and CDR2 is SQIVND (reference sequence). Trimming pared 5 bases from V and 2 bases from J, leaving 9 bases between. CDR3 DNA sequence: TGTGCCAGTAGTCCACAGGGTAACACTGAAGCTTTCTTT. Protein: CASSPQGNTEAFF.

This chain joins TRBV28 and TRBJ1-2; 8 bases line up with TRBD1. This CDR3 is 14 amino acids long. CDR1 is MDHEN, CDR2 SYDVKM, per germline. The junction had 8 bases not matched to a gene; V was cut back by 8 bases and J by 3 bases. CDR3 sequence (DNA): TGTGCCAGCGGGCAGGGGGCGTCCCACTATGGCTACACCTTC. It specifies CASGQGASHYGYTF.

The V gene is TRBV19, the J gene TRBJ1-6; D may be TRBD1 (6 bases). Germline CDR1 is LNHDA and CDR2 is SQIVND (reference sequence). There are 19 residues in the CDR3. The germline V and J ends were trimmed by 7 bases and 0 bases, with 22 bases remaining between them. This CDR3 is CASNGGAGPRSSYNSPLHF. The CDR3 nucleotides read TGTGCCAGTAATGGGGGGGCAGGGCCGAGAAGCTCCTATAATTCACCCCTCCACTTT.

The rearrangement joins TRBV11-3 to TRBJ1-1; D remains ambiguous. The CDR3 runs to 13 residues. Germline V gives CDR1 SGHNT, CDR2 YENEEA. V lost 1 base and J lost 5, with 8 bases in between. CDR3 protein: CASSLVGSTEAFF. In nucleotides, the CDR3 is TGTGCCAGCAGCTTAGTTGGGAGTACTGAAGCTTTCTTT.